A single sample gave rise to the 20 T cell receptor beta chains below, sequenced in a study of blood T cell repertoires in COVID-19. Clones were read by immunoSEQ multiplex PCR, and TCRdb kept only the in-frame ones, dropping some. The table has roughly 13,000 clones, over 75% seen once. The specimen sequenced was peripheral blood. The receptors stem from a human donor in a cohort sampled during active COVID-19.

This chain joins TRBV5-4 and TRBJ2-3; weak D call: TRBD2 (5 bases). V was clipped by 3 bases and J by 9 bases, with 23 bases between them. CDR3 length equals 16 residues. Germline V gene sequence: CDR1 SGHNT, CDR2 YYREEE (reference sequence). CDR3 loop: CASSSDSQDSRRTQYF. The CDR3 DNA is TGTGCCAGCAGCTCTGACTCGCAGGACTCTCGACGGACGCAGTATTTT. Variable domain in full (rest from reference TRBV5-4 and TRBJ2-3): ETGVTQSPTHLIKTRGQQVTLRCSSQSGHNTVSWYQQALGQGPQFIFQYYREEENGRGNFPPRFSGLQFPNYSSELNVNALELDDSALYLCASSSDSQDSRRTQYFGPGTRLTVL.

This rearrangement joins TRBV7-9 to TRBJ2-3, with D maybe TRBD2 (6 bases). The CDR3 is 15 amino acids. V was pared by 5 bases and J by 2 bases, with 14 bases between. CDR1 is SEHNR and CDR2 is FQNEAQ in the germline V gene (reference sequence). CDR3 nucleotide sequence: TGTGCCAGCAGCCCTAGGAGGGGCATCACAGATACGCAGTATTTT. It is translated as CASSPRRGITDTQYF.

This clone was seen a single time. The chain employs TRBV10-1 and TRBJ2-2; D ambiguous. There are 14 residues in the CDR3. Trimming left V 4 bases short and J 4 bases short, with 10 bases between. The germline gives CDR1 WNHNN, CDR2 SYGVQD (reference sequence). The CDR3, as DNA: TGCGCCAGCAGTGCGGTGTATGGCACCGGGGAGCTGTTTTTT. It codes for CASSAVYGTGELFF.

V usage is TRBV12-3 or TRBV12-4 and J usage is TRBJ1-3; D is ambiguous. The CDR3 extends over 12 amino acids. Trimming stripped 5 bases from V and 5 bases from J, with 7 bases between. The CDR3 sequence: CASSLNRNTIYF. The CDR3 bases are TGTGCCAGCAGTCTCAACAGAAACACCATATATTTT.

The chain carries TRBV13 and TRBJ2-2, with TRBD2 as a possible D gene (6 bases). CDR1 is PRHDT and CDR2 is FYEKMQ in the germline V gene (reference sequence). V lost 4 bases to trimming and J lost 4 bases, with 10 bases between them. The CDR3 consists of 14 residues. CDR3 nucleotide sequence: TGTGCCAGCAGCTGGGGCGGGACCACCGGGGAGCTGTTTTTT. It is translated as CASSWGGTTGELFF.

The CDR3 coding sequence is TGTGCCAGCAGTTCCTCCCCACGGGGAGGTGATACGCAGTATTTT. Its protein is CASSSSPRGGDTQYF. This rearrangement joins TRBV28 to TRBJ2-3; weak D call: TRBD2 (6 bases). The CDR3 is 15 amino acids. Trimming shortened V by 4 bases and J by 6 bases, and 17 bases separated the two germline ends. Germline assignment: CDR1 MDHEN and CDR2 SYDVKM.

The genes are TRBV19 and TRBJ1-5; TRBD1 might be the D (5 bases). Germline V gene sequence: CDR1 LNHDA, CDR2 SQIVND (reference sequence). V lost 5 bases and J lost 2, with 16 bases in between. This CDR3 comprises 16 residues. The CDR3 region has the DNA TGTGCCAGTAGTGTCCAGGGTGGCAGTGGCAATCAGCCCCAGCATTTT. This codes for CASSVQGGSGNQPQHF.

The chain links TRBV5-1 to TRBJ1-1; D is possibly TRBD1 (6 bases). The CDR3 loop spans 13 amino acids. The V gene's germline CDR1 is SGHRS and CDR2 YFSETQ. Trimming stripped 3 bases from V and 3 bases from J, with 9 bases between. The CDR3 sequence is CASSSQGDTEAFF. Written as DNA, the CDR3 is TGCGCCAGCAGCTCACAGGGCGACACTGAAGCTTTCTTT.

The J gene is TRBJ2-3, the V gene TRBV6-2 or TRBV6-3; D gene uncertain. Germline V gene sequence: CDR1 MNHEY, CDR2 SVGEGT. V shed 0 bases and J shed 8 bases, with 9 bases lying between them. This CDR3 comprises 13 residues. The CDR3 DNA is TGTGCCAGCAGTTACTCAGCGTTCGGTACGCAGTATTTT. This codes for CASSYSAFGTQYF.

This chain uses TRBV12-3 or TRBV12-4 with TRBJ2-7; D unresolved. The CDR3 sequence is 13 residues long. The V and J ends lost 3 bases and 2 bases respectively, with 8 bases between them. The CDR3, as DNA: TGTGCCAGCAGTTTGACACCAACCTACGAGCAGTACTTC. It yields the protein CASSLTPTYEQYF.

V and J are TRBV7-2 and TRBJ1-1, with a tentative D call TRBD1 (6 bases). The CDR3 contains 14 residues. The ends were cut back, 1 base at V and 3 bases at J, with 9 bases in the middle. Germline V gene data show CDR1 as SGHTA and CDR2 as FQGNSA. The CDR3 nucleotides read TGTGCCAGCAGCTTAGTAGGGGGGGACACTGAAGCTTTCTTT. Translation gives CASSLVGGDTEAFF.

The chain is built from TRBV7-8 and TRBJ2-1; 9 bases align to TRBD1. The junction had 11 bases not matched to a gene; V was cut back by 5 bases and J by 9 bases. This CDR3 region has 15 residues. The germline V gene has CDR1 SGHVS and CDR2 FQNEAQ. The CDR3 coding sequence is TGTGCCAGCAGCCCAACAGGGGGCAGGCCGTCTGAGCAGTTCTTC. Protein sequence: CASSPTGGRPSEQFF.

This clone turned up a few times. The V gene is TRBV30, the J gene TRBJ2-1; 13 bases fit TRBD2. This CDR3 is built from 16 residues. V lost 4 bases, J lost 4 bases, and 7 bases stayed unmatched. The germline gives CDR1 GTSNPN, CDR2 SVGIG (reference sequence). The CDR3 protein is CAWTSGTSGTYNEQFF. CDR3 DNA: TGTGCCTGGACTTCTGGGACTAGCGGGACGTACAATGAGCAGTTCTTC. Full variable domain (missing parts from reference TRBV30 and TRBJ2-1): SQTIHQWPATLVQPVGSPLSLECTVEGTSNPNLYWYRQAAGRGLQLLFYSVGIGQISSEVPQNLSASRPQDRQFILSSKKLLLSDSGFYLCAWTSGTSGTYNEQFFGPGTRLTVL.

This chain connects TRBV5-1 to TRBJ2-6; TRBD1 is a possible D gene (6 bases). There are 17 residues in the CDR3. CDR1 is SGHRS and CDR2 is YFSETQ in the germline V gene. The V end was cut by 4 bases, the J end by 2 bases, with 16 bases between. This CDR3 reads CASSPTGLGTGANVLTF. CDR3 coding DNA: TGCGCCAGCAGCCCGACAGGTCTAGGGACTGGGGCCAACGTCCTGACTTTC.

The chain joins TRBV3-1 (or the pseudogene TRBV3-2) to TRBJ2-7, with TRBD2 matching 7 bases. Germline CDR1 reads LGHDT; CDR2 reads YNNKEL (reference sequence). Unmatched junction bases numbered 2, after V lost 4 bases and J lost 2 bases. The CDR3 is made up of 13 amino acids. The CDR3 protein is CASSLGLAYEQYF. Here the CDR3 DNA reads TGTGCCAGCAGCCTCGGACTAGCCTACGAGCAGTACTTC.

V is TRBV29-1 and J is TRBJ1-1, with D unresolved. The CDR3 runs 11 residues. Trimming took 4 bases from V and 0 from J, leaving 3 bases between them. Per germline, CDR1 SQVTM and CDR2 ANQGSEA. The DNA of the CDR3 is TGCAGCGTTGTATTGAACACTGAAGCTTTCTTT. Protein: CSVVLNTEAFF.

V gene TRBV2 combines with J gene TRBJ2-6, with D maybe TRBD2 (7 bases). Germline V gene lookup returns CDR1 SNHLY and CDR2 FYNNEI. This CDR3 has 15 amino acids. Trimming shortened V by 6 bases and J by 2 bases, and 11 bases separated the two germline ends. CDR3 residues: CASRGGGAGANVLTF. DNA of the CDR3: TGTGCCAGCAGAGGAGGGGGGGCTGGGGCCAACGTCCTGACTTTC.

The count of this clone is one. V usage is TRBV5-1 and J usage is TRBJ1-1; unclear D gene. Germline CDR1 reads SGHRS; CDR2 reads YFSETQ. This CDR3 has 13 residues. With 4 bases removed from V and 0 bases from J, the gap between germline ends came to 7 bases. The CDR3 sequence is CASSPRMNTEAFF. In nucleotides, the CDR3 is TGCGCCAGCAGCCCGCGGATGAACACTGAAGCTTTCTTT.

V gene TRBV6-5 combines with J gene TRBJ2-4; D may be TRBD1 (6 bases). Trimming removed 10 bases from V and 1 base from J, with 11 bases in between. This CDR3 has 13 amino acids. The germline V gene has CDR1 MNHEY and CDR2 SVGAGI. The CDR3 loop reads CATRTVAKNIQYF. CDR3 DNA sequence: TGTGCCACCCGGACAGTGGCCAAAAACATTCAGTACTTC.

This clone occurred a few times. This chain connects TRBV19 to TRBJ1-2; 9 bases map to TRBD1. This CDR3 region has 15 residues. The germline V gene has CDR1 LNHDA and CDR2 SQIVND (reference sequence). After removal of 4 bases from V and 4 bases from J, the junction contained 7 bases not matched to a gene. CDR3 loop: CASSKAQGAGYGYTF. For the CDR3, the DNA is TGTGCCAGTAGTAAAGCACAGGGGGCTGGCTATGGCTACACCTTC.